A selection of T cell receptor beta chains follows, all from one sample in a study of blood T cell repertoires in COVID-19. Assay used: immunoSEQ multiplex PCR; TCRdb lists only in-frame clones, some missing. The sample includes about 150,000 clones, 70% to 90% of them seen just once. Sequencing used peripheral blood. These receptors all stem from a woman in her seventies with acute or convalescent COVID-19. Each CDR3 is given with its conserved first and last residue. Each record gives: V gene, CDR3 length, D gene, J gene, clone size, CDR3 DNA, CDR3 protein. A D gene is named only where the DNA matches it firmly. The size entry is marked missing in some rows and otherwise reads once, few, many or a size class.

TRBV12-3/TRBV12-4	13	NA	TRBJ1-2	NA	TGTGCCAGCAGTCCTCGACACGGAGGCGGCTACACCTTC	CASSPRHGGGYTF
TRBV15	16	NA	TRBJ1-1	NA	TGTGCCACCAGCAATGAGGAGTTTACGGTGAACACTGAAGCTTTCTTT	CATSNEEFTVNTEAFF
TRBV28	12	NA	TRBJ2-2	NA	TGTGCCAGCAGTTCCTTTACCGGGGAGCTGTTTTTT	CASSSFTGELFF
TRBV10-2	14	TRBD2	TRBJ2-1	NA	TGCGCCACCTTAGGGACTAGCGGGGTTTTTGGGCAGTTCTTC	CATLGTSGVFGQFF
TRBV6-1	15	TRBD1	TRBJ1-5	NA	TGTGCCAGCAGTGATTCGGACAGGGTTATTCAGCCCCAGCATTTT	CASSDSDRVIQPQHF
TRBV6-2/TRBV6-3	17	TRBD2	TRBJ2-5	NA	TGTGCCAGCAGTTCCCCGGGACTAGCGGGAGGAAGAGAGACCCAGTACTTC	CASSSPGLAGGRETQYF
TRBV28	16	NA	TRBJ1-5	NA	TGTGCCAGCAGTTCAGGGGACACCCTTGTGGATCAGCCCCAGCATTTT	CASSSGDTLVDQPQHF
TRBV18	13	NA	TRBJ2-3	NA	TGTGCCAGCTCTCCTGCATCAGCAGATACGCAGTATTTT	CASSPASADTQYF
TRBV7-2	14	TRBD1	TRBJ1-5	NA	TGTGCCAGCAGCTTAGGACAGGGGAGTCAGCCCCAGCATTTT	CASSLGQGSQPQHF
TRBV9	15	TRBD2	TRBJ2-2	NA	TGTGCCAGCAGCTCCGCGGGAGTATCAACCGGGGAGCTGTTTTTT	CASSSAGVSTGELFF
TRBV4-2	14	TRBD2	TRBJ2-1	NA	TGTGCCAGCAGCCAAGACGGGACTAATGTTGAGCAGTTCTTC	CASSQDGTNVEQFF
TRBV27	13	TRBD1	TRBJ1-2	NA	TGTGCCAGCAGTTTAGACAGGGACTATGGCTACACCTTC	CASSLDRDYGYTF
TRBV25-1	15	TRBD1	TRBJ1-1	NA	TGTGCCAGCAGTGAAGGGGGACAGGCGAACACTGAAGCTTTCTTT	CASSEGGQANTEAFF
TRBV2	15	TRBD1	TRBJ1-5	few	TGTGCCAGCAGTGGACAGGGGATGTCTGAACAGCCCCAGCATTTT	CASSGQGMSEQPQHF
TRBV21-1	13	NA	TRBJ1-1	NA	TGTGCCAGCAGCCAAACAACGAACACTGAAGCTTTCTTT	CASSQTTNTEAFF
TRBV6-5	15	NA	TRBJ1-3	few	TGTGCCAGCAGCCCCGGGACTCCTACTGGAAACACCATATATTTT	CASSPGTPTGNTIYF
TRBV3-1/TRBV3-2	12	NA	TRBJ1-2	NA	TGTGCCAGCAGCCAGGCTCCTTTCGGCTACACCTTC	CASSQAPFGYTF
TRBV5-1	14	TRBD2	TRBJ2-1	NA	TGCGCCAGCAGCCCGGGGACTAGCGGGACTGAGCAGTTCTTC	CASSPGTSGTEQFF
TRBV2	13	NA	TRBJ1-2	NA	TGTGCCAGCGGGTTGGGGGGGAACTATGGCTACACCTTC	CASGLGGNYGYTF
TRBV4-2	14	NA	TRBJ2-5	NA	TGTGCCAGCAGCCAGTCCCACAAGCGAGAGACCCAGTACTTC	CASSQSHKRETQYF
TRBV28	22	TRBD1	TRBJ2-7	NA	TGTGCCAGCACCATTACCGCCATGCCCCTTAGGGACAGGGGGCGAATGGTCTACGAGCAGTACTTC	CASTITAMPLRDRGRMVYEQYF
TRBV7-9	12	TRBD1	TRBJ1-1	few	TGTGCCACAGGACAGGGGAGCACTGAAGCTTTCTTT	CATGQGSTEAFF
TRBV5-8	15	NA	TRBJ1-5	NA	TGTGCCAGCAGCTTGGCAGAGTGGCGGAATCAGCCCCAGCATTTT	CASSLAEWRNQPQHF
TRBV6-5	13	NA	TRBJ2-7	NA	TGTGCCAGCAATAGGGACACCGGCTACGAGCAGTACTTC	CASNRDTGYEQYF
TRBV28	16	TRBD1	TRBJ1-2	NA	TGTGCCAGCAGACGCACCGGGACAGGGATTAACTATGGCTACACCTTC	CASRRTGTGINYGYTF
TRBV7-2	16	NA	TRBJ1-2	NA	TGTGCCAGCACCCACGGGGGTAGGGCCGTTAACTATGGCTACACCTTC	CASTHGGRAVNYGYTF
TRBV6-1	17	NA	TRBJ1-1	NA	TGTGCCAGCAGTGAACGGCCTATGACAGCATTGAACACTGAAGCTTTCTTT	CASSERPMTALNTEAFF
TRBV15	16	NA	TRBJ2-2	NA	TGTGCCACCAGCAGAGAGGCGGGGGCAGGTACCGGGGAGCTGTTTTTT	CATSREAGAGTGELFF
TRBV19	15	TRBD2	TRBJ2-1	NA	TGTGCCAGTAGTTCCCCGACTAGCGGGAGGAATGAGCAGTTCTTC	CASSSPTSGRNEQFF